This T cell receptor (beta chain) came from a study of early T cells in non-severe SARS-CoV-2 infection. Each single cDNA molecule received a unique molecular identifier. TCRdb re-called the 5' RACE reads through MiXCR, storing one row per CDR3 protein. The table records around 62,000 distinct CDR3 sequences, around 4.9% of them present only once. V was shortened by 0 bases and J by 4 bases, with 9 bases between the two germline ends. Looked up from germline, CDR1 is KGHDR and CDR2 is SFDVKD. CDR3 length equals 14 residues. This clonotype was counted ten times or more. The rearrangement uses TRBV24-1 and TRBJ2-7; D remains ambiguous. Sequenced input: whole blood. The source is an adult who was a healthcare worker with PCR-confirmed SARS-CoV-2 infection or an uninfected control (not recorded which). The DNA of the CDR3 is TGTGCCACCAGTGATTTGACCTCTCCATACGAGCAGTACTTC. Protein product: CATSDLTSPYEQYF.